Shown below are 10 T cell receptor beta chains from a single sample sequenced in a study of T-cell memory formation after mild COVID-19. TCRdb analysed the 5' RACE reads with MiXCR anew, one entry per CDR3 protein. This table has 200,000 to 250,000 distinct CDR3 sequences, approximately 16% appearing once. The sequencing sample was made of PBMCs or a T cell subset sorted from them (not recorded which). These receptors were collected from a man aged 18 to 29 who had mild COVID-19 (a few samples of this study predate the infection). Cell type and time point are not known.

The rearrangement joins TRBV6-6 to TRBJ2-5, with 9 nucleotides matching TRBD1. V lost 6 bases and J lost 4; bases outside the gene matches: 12. The CDR3 spans 16 residues. Germline-derived CDR1 and CDR2 are MNHNY and SVGAGI (reference sequence). The CDR3 coding sequence is TGTGCCAGCAGGACTAGACAGGGGGTTGTAGGAGAGACCCAGTACTTC. This sequence encodes CASRTRQGVVGETQYF.

The V and J genes are TRBV20-1 and TRBJ2-7, with 8 bases fitting TRBD2. The V and J ends lost 6 bases and 2 bases, in that order; junction bases with no gene match: 9. Germline lookup yields CDR1 DFQATT and CDR2 SNEGSKA (reference sequence). The CDR3 has 14 amino acids. CDR3 region: CSAAFPGGAYEQYF. The CDR3 bases are TGCAGTGCCGCATTTCCCGGGGGGGCCTACGAGCAGTACTTC.

This sequence joins TRBV11-2 and TRBJ2-5; no reliable D call. Per the germline V gene, CDR1 is SGHAT and CDR2 is FQNNGV. Trimming shortened V by 2 bases and J by 9 bases, and 13 bases separated the two germline ends. This CDR3 comprises 13 residues. The CDR3 DNA reads TGTGCCAGCAGCTTAAATTTTCAAGGCGCCCAGTACTTC. This gives the protein CASSLNFQGAQYF.

This clonotype was picked up a small number of times. The gene calls are TRBV7-9 and TRBJ1-1; D gene unclear. V was shortened by 4 bases and J by 10 bases, with 10 bases between the two germline ends. This CDR3 has 11 amino acids. Per germline, CDR1 SEHNR and CDR2 FQNEAQ (reference sequence). Here the CDR3 DNA reads TGTGCCAGCAGCTCCCTAGTACCAGCTTTCTTT. Translating it yields CASSSLVPAFF.

The V call is TRBV7-9, the J call TRBJ2-1; possibly TRBD2 for D (6 bases). Trimming pared 5 bases from V and 5 bases from J, leaving 19 bases between. CDR3 length equals 16 residues. Per the germline V gene, CDR1 is SEHNR and CDR2 is FQNEAQ (reference sequence). The CDR3 loop reads CASSDPLWGVNNEQFF. For the CDR3, the DNA is TGTGCCAGCAGCGACCCGTTGTGGGGGGTGAACAATGAGCAGTTCTTC.

This clonotype was observed a few times. The chain joins TRBV6-5 to TRBJ2-4; 7 nucleotides agree with TRBD2. The CDR3 consists of 16 residues. Germline trimming cut 0 bases from V and 1 base from J; bases unmatched to any gene: 3. Germline values: CDR1 MNHEY, CDR2 SVGAGI. The DNA of the CDR3 is TGTGCCAGCAGTTACTCGGGGGGGACCGCCAAAAACATTCAGTACTTC. Residues: CASSYSGGTAKNIQYF.

This clonotype was counted only a few times. The chain has TRBV7-2 and TRBJ2-1; no clear D gene. Germline V gives CDR1 SGHTA, CDR2 FQGNSA. With 1 base removed from V and 7 bases from J, the gap between germline ends came to 14 bases. The CDR3 has 15 residues. In nucleotides, the CDR3 is TGTGCCAGCAGCTTAGTTGGGCAGGCACTGAATGAGCAGTTCTTC. Its translation is CASSLVGQALNEQFF.

This chain links TRBV25-1 with TRBJ1-3; D unclear. The CDR3 is 15 residues long. Germline V lookup: CDR1 MGHDK, CDR2 SYGVNS. With 1 base removed from V and 0 bases from J, the gap between germline ends came to 7 bases. CDR3 amino acids: CASSELIASGNTIYF. Here the CDR3 DNA reads TGTGCCAGCAGTGAATTAATAGCCTCTGGAAACACCATATATTTT.

This clonotype occurred a few times. The chain combines TRBV24-1 with TRBJ1-4; D may be TRBD1 (5 bases). The CDR3 length is 13 residues. Germline loops: CDR1 KGHDR, CDR2 SFDVKD. The V end lost 9 bases, the J end lost 7 bases, and 14 bases lay between the germline ends. This CDR3 is CATSALGTEKLFF. The CDR3 DNA reads as TGTGCCACCTCCGCCCTGGGGACTGAAAAACTGTTTTTT.

This clonotype was found a few times. This chain joins TRBV6-2 or TRBV6-3 and TRBJ2-4, with TRBD1 matching 7 bases. The CDR3 extends over 16 amino acids. J lost 6 bases, V lost 7 bases, and 15 bases had no gene match. CDR1 is MNHEY, CDR2 SVGEGT, per germline. The CDR3 DNA is TGTGCCAGCACGGAGGAGACAGGGAAGATGGGAAACATTCAGTACTTC. This translates into CASTEETGKMGNIQYF.